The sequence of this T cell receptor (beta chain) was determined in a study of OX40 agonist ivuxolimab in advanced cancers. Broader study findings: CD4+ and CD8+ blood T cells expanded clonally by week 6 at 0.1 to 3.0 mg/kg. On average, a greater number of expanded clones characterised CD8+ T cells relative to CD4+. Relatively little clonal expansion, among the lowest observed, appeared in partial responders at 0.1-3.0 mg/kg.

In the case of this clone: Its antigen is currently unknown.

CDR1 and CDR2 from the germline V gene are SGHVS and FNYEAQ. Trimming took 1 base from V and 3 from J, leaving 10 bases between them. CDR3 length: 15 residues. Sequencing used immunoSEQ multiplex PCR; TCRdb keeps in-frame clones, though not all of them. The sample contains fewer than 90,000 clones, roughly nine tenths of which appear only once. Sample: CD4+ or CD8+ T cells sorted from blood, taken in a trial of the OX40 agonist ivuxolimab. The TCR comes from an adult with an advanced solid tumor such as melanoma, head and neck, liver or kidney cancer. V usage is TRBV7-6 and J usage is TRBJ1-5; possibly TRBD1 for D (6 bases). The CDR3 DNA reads TGTGCCAGCAGCTTAGGAACGGGGGCCAATCAGCCCCAGCATTTT. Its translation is CASSLGTGANQPQHF.